These 16 T cell receptor beta chains share one sample of origin, sequenced in a study of human T cells and chemical hapten exposure. TCRdb recomputed calls from the RACE reads with MiXCR, one row per CDR3 protein. The sample records under 450,000 distinct CDR3 sequences, approximately 4.4% being singletons. Time point: patch test 1, 2 weeks after DPC sensitization. As to treatment: therapeutic diphenylcyclopropenone sensitization with weekly scalp DPC. The specimen was whole blood, collected in connection with sensitization to the hapten diphenylcyclopropenone (DPC). These receptors all come from a woman between 45 and 65 years old with alopecia areata. Some clones in this sample may be carry-over from other donors' samples.

This clonotype was counted ten times or more. The chain is built from TRBV6-5 and TRBJ2-5; D may be TRBD1 or TRBD2 (6 bases each). This CDR3 is 14 amino acids long. With 7 bases removed from V and 5 bases from J, the gap between germline ends came to 17 bases. The germline gives CDR1 MNHEY, CDR2 SVGAGI. For the CDR3, the DNA is TGTGCCAGCAAAAAGGGGGACTGGGGGGAGACCCAGTACTTC. Protein product: CASKKGDWGETQYF.

This chain joins TRBV5-1 and TRBJ2-5, with D unresolved. CDR1 and CDR2 from the germline V gene are SGHRS and YFSETQ. This CDR3 region has 17 residues. V was clipped by 5 bases and J by 2 bases, with 22 bases between them. The CDR3 DNA reads TGCGCCAGCAGTTTCACTCCGGGCCCTCCGGTTCAAGAGACCCAGTACTTC. It encodes CASSFTPGPPVQETQYF.

This clonotype has just a few counts. The CDR3 DNA sequence: TGTGCCAGCAGTTCCTTCGACGGGGTAGCGGAAGAGACCCAGTACTTC. Residues: CASSSFDGVAEETQYF. The rearrangement joins TRBV6-5 to TRBJ2-5; a weak D match, TRBD2 (6 bases). This CDR3 contains 16 residues. The V and J ends lost 4 bases and 3 bases respectively, with 18 bases between them. CDR1 MNHEY and CDR2 SVGAGI come from the germline V gene.

This clonotype was seen many times. The chain carries TRBV15 and TRBJ1-1, with a possible D match to TRBD1 (5 bases). The V end was cut by 5 bases, the J end by 2 bases, with 9 bases between. The germline gives CDR1 LNHNV, CDR2 YYDKDF (reference sequence). This CDR3 is built from 13 residues. The CDR3 region is CATSGTVNTEAFF. The CDR3 nucleotides are TGTGCCACCAGCGGGACCGTCAACACTGAAGCTTTCTTT. Using reference TRBV15 and TRBJ1-1 for the parts outside the CDR3, the full variable domain is DAMVIQNPRYQVTQFGKPVTLSCSQTLNHNVMYWYQQKSSQAPKLLFHYYDKDFNNEADTPDNFQSRRPNTSFCFLDIRSPGLGDTAMYLCATSGTVNTEAFFGQGTRLTVV.

Points on this clonotype: A much larger clone lies a single base off, so this may be a read error. The chain joins TRBV24-1 to TRBJ2-1, with D tentatively TRBD1 or TRBD2 (6 bases each). The CDR3 sequence is 16 residues long. Germline V lookup: CDR1 KGHDR, CDR2 SFDVKD. The CDR3 sequence is CTTSDTAGEEFNEQFF. In nucleotides, the CDR3 is TGTACCACCAGTGATACTGCAGGGGAGGAGTTCAATGAGCAGTTCTTC.

In its sample, this clonotype was seen many times. The CDR3 DNA sequence: TGTGCCAGCAGACTGGCCTCCGGGGGCCAGTACTTC. Encoded protein: CASRLASGGQYF. The V gene is TRBV12-3 or TRBV12-4, the J gene TRBJ2-5; D possibly corresponds to TRBD2 (6 bases). The CDR3 consists of 12 residues. V shed 6 bases and J shed 10 bases, with 15 bases lying between them.

This clonotype was detected many times. The gene calls are TRBV7-9 and TRBJ2-3, with 9 bases fitting TRBD2. Germline CDR1 is SEHNR and CDR2 is FQNEAQ (reference sequence). The trim removed 3 bases at V and 6 bases at J, leaving 1 base unmatched. This CDR3 has 13 amino acids. The CDR3 loop reads CASSFGTSDTQYF. The CDR3 DNA reads TGTGCCAGCAGCTTCGGGACTAGCGATACGCAGTATTTT.

This clonotype was recorded at least ten times. The chain combines TRBV6-5 with TRBJ1-5; D unclear. Germline V gene lookup returns CDR1 MNHEY and CDR2 SVGAGI. V was shortened by 8 bases and J by 5 bases, with 13 bases between the two germline ends. This CDR3 region has 13 residues. Written as DNA, the CDR3 is TGTGCCAGCGCCCGCCAGAGGGATCAGCCCCAGCATTTT. Its protein product is CASARQRDQPQHF.

This clonotype has at least ten counts. This chain uses TRBV7-2 with TRBJ1-1; 7 nucleotides agree with TRBD1. The ends lost 4 bases at V and 7 bases at J; junction bases unmatched: 9. CDR1 SGHTA and CDR2 FQGNSA come from the germline V gene. The CDR3 length is 14 residues. This chain's CDR3 is CASSYVQGRDEAFF. As DNA, the CDR3 is TGTGCCAGCAGCTACGTACAGGGGCGGGATGAAGCTTTCTTT. Filled out from reference TRBV7-2 and TRBJ1-1, the complete variable domain reads GAGVSQSPSNKVTEKGKDVELRCDPISGHTALYWYRQSLGQGLEFLIYFQGNSAPDKSGLPSDRFSAERTGGSVSTLTIQRTQQEDSAVYLCASSYVQGRDEAFFGQGTRLTVV.

The chain combines TRBV20-1 with TRBJ1-5; 8 positions match TRBD1. Germline-derived CDR1 and CDR2 are DFQATT and SNEGSKA (reference sequence). The CDR3 has 16 residues. J lost 5 bases, V lost 1 base, and 10 bases had no gene match. The CDR3 DNA reads as TGCAGTGCTAGAGTAGAGACAGGGGCCGTCGATCAGCCCCAGCATTTT. It yields the protein CSARVETGAVDQPQHF.

This clonotype was detected many times. V usage is TRBV12-3 or TRBV12-4 and J usage is TRBJ1-5, with a possible D match to TRBD1 (6 bases). Trimming cost V 8 bases and J 9 bases, with 14 bases left between them. CDR3 size: 12 residues. The CDR3 loop reads CASSEGGGPQHF. CDR3 nucleotides: TGTGCCAGCTCCGAGGGGGGGGGGCCCCAGCATTTT.

In its sample, this clonotype was seen a few times. The chain carries TRBV7-8 and TRBJ2-2; tentatively, D is TRBD2 (5 bases). The germline V gene has CDR1 SGHVS and CDR2 FQNEAQ. This CDR3 has 15 residues. V was clipped by 1 base and J by 5 bases, with 11 bases between them. CDR3 bases: TGTGCCAGCAGCTTAGAGGGCCGAGGGACCGGGGAGCTGTTTTTT. It yields the protein CASSLEGRGTGELFF.

This chain links TRBV20-1 with TRBJ1-3; perhaps TRBD1 as D (6 bases). V lost 0 bases and J 4 bases, leaving 13 bases between the germline ends. Germline V gives CDR1 DFQATT, CDR2 SNEGSKA (reference sequence). This CDR3 contains 15 residues. CDR3 in DNA: TGCAGTGCTAGAGATGGCAGGGGTACAGGAAACACCATATATTTT. Its protein product is CSARDGRGTGNTIYF.

This clonotype came up many times. This rearrangement joins TRBV28 to TRBJ2-7; 8 nucleotides align to TRBD1. Trimming took 5 bases from V and 2 from J; bases not matched to a gene: 8. Germline V gives CDR1 MDHEN, CDR2 SYDVKM. CDR3 length equals 15 residues. CDR3 sequence: CASSDRGLGAYEQYF. DNA for the CDR3: TGTGCCAGCAGTGACAGGGGTCTGGGAGCCTACGAGCAGTACTTC.

The rearrangement joins TRBV18 to TRBJ2-7; the D call may be TRBD1 or TRBD2 (6 bases each). The ends were cut back, 9 bases at V and 5 bases at J, with 23 bases in the middle. The CDR3 covers 15 residues. The V gene's germline CDR1 is KGHSH and CDR2 LQKENI. The CDR3 sequence: CASKGGTNEGNEQYF. In DNA, the CDR3 is TGTGCCAGTAAAGGGGGGACAAATGAAGGCAACGAGCAGTACTTC.

There are many counts of this clonotype. The chain recombines TRBV20-1 with TRBJ2-1; D unclear. The CDR3 is 12 residues long. Germline V lookup: CDR1 DFQATT, CDR2 SNEGSKA (reference sequence). V lost 2 bases and J lost 5, with 7 bases in between. The chain's CDR3 is CSARLADNEQFF. The CDR3 DNA reads TGCAGTGCTAGACTCGCGGACAATGAGCAGTTCTTC.